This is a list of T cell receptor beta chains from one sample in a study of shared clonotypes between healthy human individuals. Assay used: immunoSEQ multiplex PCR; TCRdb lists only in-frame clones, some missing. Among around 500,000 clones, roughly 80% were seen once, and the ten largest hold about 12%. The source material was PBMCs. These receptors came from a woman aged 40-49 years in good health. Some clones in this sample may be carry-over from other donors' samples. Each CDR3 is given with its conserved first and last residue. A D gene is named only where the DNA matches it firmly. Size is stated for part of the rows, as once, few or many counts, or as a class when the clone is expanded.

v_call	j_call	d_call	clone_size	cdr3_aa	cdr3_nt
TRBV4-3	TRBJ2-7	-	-	CASSQEVRPYEQYF	TGCGCCAGCAGCCAAGAGGTCAGACCCTACGAGCAGTACTTC
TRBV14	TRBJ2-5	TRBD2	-	CASSQDGGRIQETQYF	TGTGCCAGCAGCCAAGACGGCGGGAGAATCCAAGAGACCCAGTACTTC
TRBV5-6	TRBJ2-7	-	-	CASSLVGGPTYEQYF	TGTGCCAGCAGCTTGGTTGGGGGCCCCACCTACGAGCAGTACTTC
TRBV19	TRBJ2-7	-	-	CASSIFRASLREQYF	TGTGCCAGTAGTATTTTCCGGGCCTCTCTACGCGAGCAGTACTTC
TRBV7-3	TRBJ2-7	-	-	CASSLSHGADGTYEQYF	TGTGCCAGCAGCTTATCTCACGGTGCGGACGGTACCTACGAGCAGTACTTC
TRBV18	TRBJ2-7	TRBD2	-	CASSPLAGAMAEQYF	TGTGCCAGCTCACCCCTAGCGGGAGCTATGGCCGAGCAGTACTTC
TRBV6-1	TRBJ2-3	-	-	CASSWTGGSDTQYF	TGTGCCAGCAGTTGGACTGGGGGTTCTGATACGCAGTATTTT
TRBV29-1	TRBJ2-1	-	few	CSVDSSSYNEQFF	TGCAGCGTTGATTCGAGCTCCTACAATGAGCAGTTCTTC
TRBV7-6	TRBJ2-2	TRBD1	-	CASSAGTGNTGELFF	TGTGCCAGCAGCGCCGGGACAGGGAACACCGGGGAGCTGTTTTTT
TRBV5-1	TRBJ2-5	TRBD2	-	CASSPPRTSGSKTQYF	TGCGCCAGCAGCCCCCCTCGCACTAGCGGGAGTAAGACCCAGTACTTC
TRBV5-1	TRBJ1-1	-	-	CASSHNPRGNTEAFF	TGCGCCAGCAGCCACAACCCTAGGGGGAACACTGAAGCTTTCTTT
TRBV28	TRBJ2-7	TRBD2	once	CASRVAGGYEQYF	TGTGCCAGCAGGGTAGCGGGGGGCTACGAGCAGTACTTC
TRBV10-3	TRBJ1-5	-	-	CAISDGRGDQPQHF	TGTGCCATCAGTGATGGCAGGGGTGATCAGCCCCAGCATTTT
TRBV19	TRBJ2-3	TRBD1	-	CASSNTGGIDTQYF	TGTGCCAGTAGTAACACAGGGGGAATAGATACGCAGTATTTT
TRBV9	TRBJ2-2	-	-	CASSVGTSGKGDTGELFF	TGTGCCAGCAGCGTAGGGACCTCAGGGAAGGGGGACACCGGGGAGCTGTTTTTT
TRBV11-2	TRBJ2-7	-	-	CTSSLDQSRHEQYF	TGTACCAGCAGCTTAGATCAATCGCGGCACGAGCAGTACTTC
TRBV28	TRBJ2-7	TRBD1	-	CASSLSWTGVFREQYF	TGTGCCAGCAGTTTATCGTGGACAGGGGTATTTCGCGAGCAGTACTTC
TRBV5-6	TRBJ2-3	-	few	CASSWRGTDTQYF	TGTGCCAGCAGCTGGCGGGGCACAGATACGCAGTATTTT
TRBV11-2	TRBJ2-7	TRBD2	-	CASSFPAGLAGLEQYF	TGTGCCAGCAGCTTCCCCGCGGGACTAGCGGGACTCGAGCAGTACTTC
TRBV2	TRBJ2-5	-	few	CASRLTEYQETQYF	TGTGCCAGCAGGTTAACAGAGTACCAAGAGACCCAGTACTTC
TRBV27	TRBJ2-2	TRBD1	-	CASSFGTGDFYTGELFF	TGTGCCAGCAGTTTCGGGACAGGGGACTTTTATACCGGGGAGCTGTTTTTT
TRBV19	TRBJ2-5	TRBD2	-	CASGLVGSETQYF	TGTGCCAGTGGACTAGTGGGGTCGGAGACCCAGTACTTC